The present T cell receptor beta chain was sequenced within a study of spatial heterogeneity in lung cancer. Study-wide results and caveats: Detection of ubiquitous tumor TCRs in blood was higher at resection than follow-up.

This clonotype was observed a handful of times. The antigen is undetermined. Single TCR cDNA molecules each had their own unique molecular identifier. MiXCR, applied by TCRdb to the 5' RACE reads, yields one record per CDR3 protein. The repertoire holds about 95,000 distinct CDR3 sequences, with around 8.6% as singletons. Trimming took off 0 bases at V and 4 bases at J, with 14 bases between the two ends. Per the germline V gene, CDR1 is DFQATT and CDR2 is SNEGSKA (reference sequence). The CDR3 is made up of 15 amino acids. Time point described: sample taken at primary tumor resection. The input material, whole RNA from tumor, nontumor lung or frozen PBMC, was sequenced unsorted.

This sequence originates from a male donor with early-stage non-small cell lung cancer. Sequencing was performed on PBMCs, taken at surgery. The chain employs TRBV20-1 and TRBJ2-3, with D unclear. CDR3 loop: CSARDQVARADTQYF. CDR3 in DNA: TGCAGTGCTAGAGATCAGGTAGCTCGGGCAGATACGCAGTATTTT.